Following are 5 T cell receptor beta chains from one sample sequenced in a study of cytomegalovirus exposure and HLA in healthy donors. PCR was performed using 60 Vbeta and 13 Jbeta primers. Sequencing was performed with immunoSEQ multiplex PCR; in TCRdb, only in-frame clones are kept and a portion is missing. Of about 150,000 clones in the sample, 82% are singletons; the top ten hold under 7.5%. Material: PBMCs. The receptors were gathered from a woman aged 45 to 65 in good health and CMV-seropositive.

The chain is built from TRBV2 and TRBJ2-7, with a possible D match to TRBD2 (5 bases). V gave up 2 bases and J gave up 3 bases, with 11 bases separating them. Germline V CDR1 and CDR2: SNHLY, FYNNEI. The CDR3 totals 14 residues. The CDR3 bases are TGTGCCAGCAGTGAACTGTTAGGGAGCTACGAGCAGTACTTC. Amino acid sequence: CASSELLGSYEQYF.

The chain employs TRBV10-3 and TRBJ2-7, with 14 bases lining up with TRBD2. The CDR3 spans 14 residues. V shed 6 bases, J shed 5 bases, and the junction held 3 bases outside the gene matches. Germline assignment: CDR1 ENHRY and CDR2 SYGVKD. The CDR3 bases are TGTGCCATCAGAGGGACTAGCGGGGGTCACGAGCAGTACTTC. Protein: CAIRGTSGGHEQYF.

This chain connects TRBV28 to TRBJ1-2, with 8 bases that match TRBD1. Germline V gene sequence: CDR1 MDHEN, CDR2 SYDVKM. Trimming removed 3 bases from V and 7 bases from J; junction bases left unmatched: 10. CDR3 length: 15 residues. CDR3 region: CASSFGGTGGSGYTF. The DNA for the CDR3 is TGTGCCAGCAGTTTTGGAGGGACAGGAGGTTCTGGCTACACCTTC.

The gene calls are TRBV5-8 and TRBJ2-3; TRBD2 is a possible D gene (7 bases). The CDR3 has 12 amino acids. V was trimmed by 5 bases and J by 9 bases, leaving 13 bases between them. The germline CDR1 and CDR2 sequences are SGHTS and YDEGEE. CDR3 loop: CASRWGGGTQYF. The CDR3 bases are TGTGCCAGCAGATGGGGAGGGGGGACGCAGTATTTT.

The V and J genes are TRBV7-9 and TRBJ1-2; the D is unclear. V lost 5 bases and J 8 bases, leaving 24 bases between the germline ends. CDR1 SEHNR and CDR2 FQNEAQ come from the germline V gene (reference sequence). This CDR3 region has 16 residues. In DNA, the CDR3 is TGTGCCAGCAGCAAGGGAGATGAGGGTCGGCTTGAGGGCTACACCTTC. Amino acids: CASSKGDEGRLEGYTF.